Each of the 10 T cell receptor beta chains below was sequenced from the same sample in a study of cytomegalovirus exposure and HLA in healthy donors. The primer mix had 60 Vbeta and 13 Jbeta primers. Generated by immunoSEQ multiplex PCR, the TCRdb table keeps only in-frame clones and is missing some. Altogether some 180,000 clones are present, around 80% being singletons, with the ten largest covering 3.7%. Sequences were obtained from PBMCs. The receptors shown here come from a woman aged 60 to 75 in good health and CMV-seropositive.

The chain couples TRBV28 to TRBJ1-2, with D perhaps matching TRBD1 (6 bases). CDR1 and CDR2 from the germline V gene are MDHEN and SYDVKM. CDR3 size: 13 residues. V was cut by 4 bases and J by 5 bases, with 11 bases left in between. CDR3 coding DNA: TGTGCCAGCAGTTCTGGACAGCCATATGGCTACACCTTC. Its translation is CASSSGQPYGYTF.

The chain carries TRBV2 and TRBJ2-5; unclear D gene. The end of the DNA aligns better with TRBJ2-7, so the J call may be wrong. From germline, CDR1 is SNHLY and CDR2 FYNNEI. The CDR3 loop spans 9 amino acids. The DNA for the CDR3 is TGTGCCGTATCGAACGAGCAGTACTTC. Amino acids: CAVSNEQYF.

This chain joins TRBV2 and TRBJ1-1; 10 bases line up with TRBD1. Trimming took 5 bases from V and 4 from J; bases not matched to a gene: 7. This CDR3 has 15 amino acids. Germline CDR1 is SNHLY and CDR2 is FYNNEI. CDR3 nucleotide sequence: TGTGCCAGCAGTCAAAGGGACAGGGGTAGCACTGAAGCTTTCTTT. Translated, it gives CASSQRDRGSTEAFF.

The chain carries TRBV7-9 and TRBJ1-5; 7 bases are a match to TRBD1. Germline V gene lookup returns CDR1 SEHNR and CDR2 FQNEAQ (reference sequence). Trimming cost V 7 bases and J 5 bases; bases outside gene matches: 14. CDR3 length: 16 residues. The CDR3: CASTLWTGTADQPQHF. The DNA for the CDR3 is TGTGCCAGCACGTTATGGACCGGGACAGCCGATCAGCCCCAGCATTTT.

The chain links TRBV28 to TRBJ2-1, with 9 nucleotides matching TRBD2. There are 16 residues in the CDR3. With 4 bases clipped from V and 1 base from J, the junction kept 5 bases outside the gene matches. Germline CDR1 reads MDHEN; CDR2 reads SYDVKM. This CDR3 reads CASSSPTSGSYNEQFF. DNA for the CDR3: TGTGCCAGCAGTTCCCCGACTAGCGGTTCCTACAATGAGCAGTTCTTC.

V is TRBV27 and J is TRBJ1-1, with 11 bases fitting TRBD1. J was trimmed by 4 bases and V by 6 bases; bases with no gene match: 4. The germline CDR1 and CDR2 sequences are MNHEY and SMNVEV (reference sequence). CDR3 length: 14 residues. In DNA, the CDR3 is TGTGCCAGCAGGGCCGGGACAGGGGGCACTGAAGCTTTCTTT. Its protein product is CASRAGTGGTEAFF.

The V gene is TRBV5-1, the J gene TRBJ2-7; perhaps TRBD2 as D (5 bases). The ends were cut back, 5 bases at V and 3 bases at J, with 15 bases in the middle. The CDR3 totals 14 residues. Per germline, CDR1 SGHRS and CDR2 YFSETQ. The CDR3 spells CASRWTDGLYEQYF. In DNA form, the CDR3 reads TGCGCCAGCAGGTGGACGGACGGACTCTACGAGCAGTACTTC. The variable domain in full, with the rest retrieved from reference TRBV5-1 and TRBJ2-7, is KAGVTQTPRYLIKTRGQQVTLSCSPISGHRSVSWYQQTPGQGLQFLFEYFSETQRNKGNFPGRFSGRQFSNSRSEMNVSTLELGDSALYLCASRWTDGLYEQYFGPGTRLTVT.

This clone turned up a few times. V usage is TRBV29-1 and J usage is TRBJ2-7, with D unresolved. V lost 4 bases, J lost 2 bases, and 6 bases lay in between. Per the germline V gene, CDR1 is SQVTM and CDR2 is ANQGSEA. The CDR3 covers 11 residues. The CDR3 bases are TGCAGCGTTGCCGAGACCTACGAGCAGTACTTC. Amino acids: CSVAETYEQYF.

This chain joins TRBV18 and TRBJ1-2, with D perhaps matching TRBD1 (6 bases). The V gene lost 9 bases and the J gene lost 2 bases, with 10 bases spanning the gap. The CDR3 is made up of 12 amino acids. The germline V gene encodes CDR1 KGHSH and CDR2 LQKENI. This CDR3 reads CASSRGNYGYTF. CDR3 in DNA: TGTGCCAGTTCGAGGGGGAACTATGGCTACACCTTC.

The chain employs TRBV7-2 and TRBJ2-5, with unresolved D. CDR3 length: 18 residues. Germline V gene sequence: CDR1 SGHTA, CDR2 FQGNSA. V lost 3 bases and J lost 5, with 25 bases in between. Here the CDR3 DNA reads TGTGCCAGCAGCTTCTTTTTGAGTTTGGCCCCCTCGAGGGAGACCCAGTACTTC. It specifies CASSFFLSLAPSRETQYF.